This TCR beta chain appears in the sequencing data of a study of shared clonotypes between healthy human individuals. On the study more broadly: Participating donors consisted of two women and a few men aged 18 to 49.

TCRdb's copy holds only in-frame clones and misses some; the assay was immunoSEQ multiplex PCR. This table holds fewer than 1.4 million clones, approximately 80% found once. Healthy adults negative for HIV, lacking recent acute infections or vaccinations, served as donors. This CDR3 has 15 residues. V dropped 5 bases and J dropped 5 bases, with 19 bases sitting between them. Germline V gene lookup returns CDR1 MNHEY and CDR2 SMNVEV (reference sequence). The rearrangement joins TRBV27 to TRBJ2-7; TRBD2 might be the D (6 bases). The receptor was derived from a man aged 18 to 29 in good health. Some clones in this sample may be carry-over from other donors' samples. Material for sequencing was memory CD4+ T cells from PBMCs. As to subset: CD45RA-negative fraction. CDR3 sequence reads: CASSLTWRDPHEQYF. The CDR3 region has the DNA TGTGCCAGCAGTCTAACGTGGAGGGACCCCCACGAGCAGTACTTC.